One sample yielded the 22 T cell receptor beta chains listed below, sequenced in a study of CD8+CD57+ T cells in acquired aplastic anemia. CD8+CD57+ cell expansion had been shown by flow cytometry in patients chosen for sequencing. TCR beta VDJ and CDR3 were profiled, and genomic DNA was the template. TCRdb passed the reads through MiXCR, listing each CDR3 protein once. The table has some 160,000 distinct CDR3 sequences, roughly 48% seen once; the top ten hold 2.5% to 3.5%. Sequences were obtained from sorted CD4+, CD8+, or CD8+CD57+ T cells (not recorded which) from PBMCs. The origin of the receptors is a human donor with aplastic anemia.

Comment on this clonotype: The CDR3 end shows no conserved phenylalanine or tryptophan, and so a read error is likely. The DNA is left out, because the CDR3 cannot be placed on it with certainty; the CDR3 is given as TCRdb lists it. The chain has TRBV7-9 and TRBJ2-5. Germline V gene data show CDR1 as SEHNR and CDR2 as FQNEAQ (reference sequence). The CDR3 numbers 8 amino acids, ends counted. The CDR3 sequence is CASSLVPS.

V usage is TRBV29-1 and J usage is TRBJ2-7, with D perhaps TRBD1 or TRBD2 (5 bases each). CDR1 and CDR2 (germline): SQVTM, ANQGSEA. The V and J ends lost 4 bases and 3 bases respectively, with 10 bases between them. The CDR3 length is 12 residues. The DNA for the CDR3 is TGCAGCGTTGTCCAGGGAGACTACGAGCAGTACTTC. This gives the protein CSVVQGDYEQYF.

The genes are TRBV9 and TRBJ2-5; unclear D gene. V lost 3 bases to trimming and J lost 3 bases, with 6 bases between them. The CDR3 contains 12 residues. Germline CDR1 is SGDLS and CDR2 is YYNGEE. CDR3 nucleotides: TGTGCCAGCAGCGCGCCGGAAGAGACCCAGTACTTC. This encodes CASSAPEETQYF.

To note about this clonotype: This CDR3 is missing its conserved last phenylalanine or tryptophan, likely due to a read error. The chain combines TRBV4-2 with TRBJ2-1; 13 nucleotides line up with TRBD2. Germline V gene sequence: CDR1 LGHNA, CDR2 YNFKEQ. CDR3 length equals 17 residues. Losses at the gene ends were 0 bases for V and 7 bases for J; bases not matched to a gene: 6. CDR3 region: CASSQEWTSGSGNEQFL. CDR3 in DNA: TGTGCCAGCAGCCAAGAATGGACTAGCGGGAGTGGGAATGAGCAGTTCCTC.

This clonotype was seen more than once but under ten times. The V call is TRBV19, the J call TRBJ2-7, with D unresolved. Trimming cost V 1 base and J 3 bases, with 7 bases left between them. Germline CDR1 is LNHDA and CDR2 is SQIVND (reference sequence). The CDR3 is 13 residues long. The CDR3 loop is CASSIGSSYEQYF. As DNA, the CDR3 is TGTGCCAGTAGTATAGGTAGCAGCTACGAGCAGTACTTC.

This rearrangement joins TRBV11-1 to TRBJ2-1, with D unresolved. Germline CDR1 reads SGHAT; CDR2 reads FQDESV (reference sequence). The CDR3 is made up of 15 amino acids. Trimming shortened V by 5 bases and J by 8 bases, and 19 bases separated the two germline ends. Here the CDR3 DNA reads TGTGCCAGCAGCCCTAACCTCGCGCGGCCCGATGAGCAGTTCTTC. Its translation is CASSPNLARPDEQFF.

With respect to this clonotype: A much more abundant neighbour one base away suggests this may be a read error. The chain recombines TRBV6-1 with TRBJ1-2, with 8 positions matching TRBD1. The CDR3 loop spans 15 amino acids. The trim removed 7 bases at V and 4 bases at J, leaving 11 bases unmatched. The germline CDR1 and CDR2 sequences are MNHNS and SASEGT. The CDR3 sequence: CASTQVRGQAYGYTF. The CDR3 bases are TGTGCCAGCACCCAAGTCCGGGGACAGGCCTATGGCTACACCTTC.

The chain combines TRBV10-3 with TRBJ2-7; D is perhaps TRBD1 (6 bases). CDR3 length equals 14 residues. CDR1 and CDR2 from the germline V gene are ENHRY and SYGVKD. V lost 9 bases to trimming and J lost 5 bases, with 20 bases between them. The CDR3 DNA reads TGTGCCATTAAATGGGGGCGTGCTAGGGACGAGCAGTACTTC. Translation gives CAIKWGRARDEQYF.

This chain links TRBV2 with TRBJ2-7, with D perhaps matching TRBD1 (5 bases). The V gene's germline CDR1 is SNHLY and CDR2 FYNNEI. V lost 1 base, J lost 3 bases, and 10 bases lay in between. The CDR3 covers 14 residues. The CDR3 loop is CASSEVADSYEQYF. The CDR3 coding sequence is TGTGCCAGCAGTGAAGTTGCAGACAGCTACGAGCAGTACTTC.

This clonotype is a singleton in its sample. The chain combines TRBV25-1 with TRBJ2-6, with 7 bases aligning to TRBD2. This CDR3 has 15 amino acids. V was clipped by 5 bases and J by 0 bases; unmatched bases: 1. Germline-derived CDR1 and CDR2 are MGHDK and SYGVNS. The CDR3 DNA reads as TGTGCCAGCAGTCAGCGGGGCTCTGGGGCCAACGTCCTGACTTTC. Encoded protein: CASSQRGSGANVLTF.

The chain joins TRBV20-1 to TRBJ2-7, with TRBD2 identical over 8 bases. Germline V gives CDR1 DFQATT, CDR2 SNEGSKA (reference sequence). CDR3 length equals 12 residues. With V trimmed by 5 bases and J by 10 bases, 10 bases remained unmatched. In DNA, the CDR3 is TGCAGTGCTGAGGGGACTAGGCTCGAACAGTACTTC. Translation: CSAEGTRLEQYF.

The sample holds many counts of this clonotype. The V gene is TRBV5-4, the J gene TRBJ2-1, with 7 nucleotides matching TRBD2. V lost 1 base and J lost 5; bases outside the gene matches: 15. The CDR3 is 18 residues long. Germline V lookup: CDR1 SGHNT, CDR2 YYREEE (reference sequence). The CDR3 coding sequence is TGTGCCAGCAGCTTGCCACGAACTAGCGCCAATAGTGACAATGAGCAGTTCTTC. It codes for CASSLPRTSANSDNEQFF. Supplemented by reference TRBV5-4 and TRBJ2-1, the full variable domain reads ETGVTQSPTHLIKTRGQQVTLRCSSQSGHNTVSWYQQALGQGPQFIFQYYREEENGRGNFPPRFSGLQFPNYSSELNVNALELDDSALYLCASSLPRTSANSDNEQFFGPGTRLTVL.

The CDR3 loop is CASSPQGQPNQPQHF. CDR3 DNA: TGTGCCAGCAGCCCCCAGGGTCAGCCCAATCAGCCCCAGCATTTT. This chain uses TRBV5-4 with TRBJ1-5, with a possible D match to TRBD1 (5 bases). The CDR3 sequence is 15 residues long. Germline V gives CDR1 SGHNT, CDR2 YYREEE (reference sequence). Trimming took 4 bases from V and 3 from J, leaving 14 bases between them.

Notes on this clonotype: Since a much larger clone is just one base distant, this may be a read error. The V and J genes are TRBV6-1 and TRBJ1-1, with a tentative D call TRBD1 (6 bases). CDR1 and CDR2 from the germline V gene are MNHNS and SASEGT. The CDR3 has 14 amino acids. CDR3 in DNA: TGTGCCGGCAGCGCTGGAGGGGGAAACACTGAAGCTTTCTTT. Its protein product is CAGSAGGGNTEAFF.

In this sample, this clonotype turned up many times. The chain couples TRBV25-1 to TRBJ1-2; a weak D match, TRBD1 (6 bases). The V end was cut by 4 bases, the J end by 0 bases, with 21 bases between. This CDR3 contains 18 residues. CDR1 and CDR2 (germline): MGHDK, SYGVNS. The CDR3 sequence is CASSGLQGDGISNYGYTF. CDR3 DNA: TGTGCCAGCAGTGGCTTACAGGGAGACGGGATCTCTAACTATGGCTACACCTTC.

The V gene is TRBV2, the J gene TRBJ2-3; 8 bases are a match to TRBD1. Germline V CDR1 and CDR2: SNHLY, FYNNEI. This CDR3 comprises 13 residues. V lost 7 bases and J lost 4; bases outside the gene matches: 4. CDR3 protein: CASTTDRADTQYF. The CDR3 DNA reads TGTGCCAGCACCACGGACAGGGCAGATACGCAGTATTTT.

The chain employs TRBV25-1 and TRBJ1-2, with TRBD1 as a possible D gene (5 bases). Germline V gives CDR1 MGHDK, CDR2 SYGVNS. The CDR3 loop spans 11 amino acids. V lost 7 bases to trimming and J lost 12 bases, with 15 bases between them. Here the CDR3 reads CASKGRMWDTF. CDR3 coding DNA: TGTGCCAGCAAGGGGCGGATGTGGGACACCTTC.

Points on this clonotype: The junction does not match germline at one end; this may be a read error. V gene TRBV4-2 combines with J gene TRBJ2-7; 13 bases align to TRBD2. Germline V CDR1 and CDR2: LGHNA, YNFKEQ. This CDR3 has 15 residues. This CDR3 is CASSQVLAGGDEQDF. CDR3 bases: TGTGCCAGCAGCCAAGTACTAGCGGGAGGGGACGAGCAGGACTTC.

In DNA, the CDR3 is TGTGCCAGCAGCTGGGCCTTTGACGGTGTGCAGTTCTTC. Amino acid sequence: CASSWAFDGVQFF. V is TRBV7-9 and J is TRBJ2-1, with D unresolved. The CDR3 spans 13 residues. Germline V lookup: CDR1 SEHNR, CDR2 FQNEAQ (reference sequence). Between the trimmed V and J ends, which lost 4 bases and 12 bases, there was a span of 16 bases.

This clonotype was seen ten or more times. The gene calls are TRBV6-5 and TRBJ1-2, with a tentative D call TRBD1 (6 bases). The CDR3 covers 12 residues. Per the germline V gene, CDR1 is MNHEY and CDR2 is SVGAGI. Trimming cost V 4 bases and J 7 bases, with 10 bases left between them. The chain's CDR3 is CASSSGARGYTF. As DNA, the CDR3 is TGTGCCAGCAGTTCGGGGGCGCGTGGCTACACCTTC.

The rearrangement joins TRBV2 to TRBJ2-1; 13 nucleotides line up with TRBD2. Germline V gene lookup returns CDR1 SNHLY and CDR2 FYNNEI. V shed 6 bases, J shed 8 bases, and the junction held 7 bases outside the gene matches. There are 15 residues in the CDR3. Here the CDR3 DNA reads TGTGCCAGCAGGCTACGGACTAGCGGGGGTGATGAGCAGTTCTTC. As protein: CASRLRTSGGDEQFF. The variable domain in full, with the rest retrieved from reference TRBV2 and TRBJ2-1, is EPEVTQTPSHQVTQMGQEVILRCVPISNHLYFYWYRQILGQKVEFLVSFYNNEISEKSEIFDDQFSVERPDGSNFTLKIRSTKLEDSAMYFCASRLRTSGGDEQFFGPGTRLTVL.

This clonotype was counted ten times or more. This chain joins TRBV9 and TRBJ2-7, with a possible D match to TRBD1 (6 bases). This CDR3 has 15 amino acids. Germline V CDR1 and CDR2: SGDLS, YYNGEE. V was pared by 3 bases and J by 2 bases, with 15 bases between. The CDR3 is CASSEGVAGTYEQYF. DNA of the CDR3: TGTGCCAGCAGCGAGGGGGTTGCAGGGACCTACGAGCAGTACTTC.